This entry concerns a single T cell receptor (beta chain). Between the trimmed V and J ends, which lost 3 bases and 1 base, there was a span of 4 bases. Germline CDR1 and CDR2: KGHSH and LQKENI. This CDR3 comprises 13 residues. This entry is derived from a study of shared clonotypes between healthy human individuals. The assay was run at deep level. On sorted subsets, replicate PCRs used 200 ng DNA, or about 33,000 T cell genomes. Original processing methods: Filtering differed, since immunoSEQ gave only junction sequences and no quality scores. Profiled with immunoSEQ multiplex PCR; TCRdb holds only in-frame clones, not every one. V, J and clone size are taken as reported in that table, and D and trimming were inferred from the DNA itself. Of a few hundred thousand clones in the sample, under 80% were seen once. Partitioning of CD4+ cells yielded a CD45RA+ naive subset and a CD45RA-negative memory subset.

The TCR was taken from a young man in good health. Sequencing used memory CD4+ T cells sorted from blood. The subset was: CD45RA-negative fraction. The rearrangement uses TRBV18 and TRBJ2-1, with D unclear. The CDR3 DNA reads TGTGCCAGCTCACCGGGTTCCTACAATGAGCAGTTCTTC. It yields the protein CASSPGSYNEQFF.